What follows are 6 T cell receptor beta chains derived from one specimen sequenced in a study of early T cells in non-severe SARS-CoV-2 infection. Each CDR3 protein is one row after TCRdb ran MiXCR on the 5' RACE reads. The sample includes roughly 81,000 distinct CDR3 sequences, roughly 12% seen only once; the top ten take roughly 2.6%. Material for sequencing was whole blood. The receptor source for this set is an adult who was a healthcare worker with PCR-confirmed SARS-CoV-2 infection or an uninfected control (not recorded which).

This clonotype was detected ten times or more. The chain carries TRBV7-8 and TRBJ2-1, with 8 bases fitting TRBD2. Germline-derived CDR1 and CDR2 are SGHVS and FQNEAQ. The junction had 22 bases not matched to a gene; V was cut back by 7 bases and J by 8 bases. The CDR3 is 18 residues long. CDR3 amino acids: CASTPLVGGGRRGDEQFF. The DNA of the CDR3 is TGTGCCAGCACCCCCCTGGTCGGTGGGGGGCGGCGGGGGGATGAGCAGTTCTTC. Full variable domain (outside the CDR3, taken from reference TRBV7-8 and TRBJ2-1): GAGVSQSPRYKVAKRGQDVALRCDPISGHVSLFWYQQALGQGPEFLTYFQNEAQLDKSGLPSDRFFAERPEGSVSTLKIQRTQQEDSAVYLCASTPLVGGGRRGDEQFFGPGTRLTVL.

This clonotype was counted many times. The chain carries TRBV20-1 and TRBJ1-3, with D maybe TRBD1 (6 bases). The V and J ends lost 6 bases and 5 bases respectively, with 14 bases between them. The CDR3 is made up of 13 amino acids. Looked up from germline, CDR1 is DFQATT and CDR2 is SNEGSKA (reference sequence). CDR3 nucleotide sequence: TGCAGTGCCGTTAAAACAGGGAGAAACACCATATATTTT. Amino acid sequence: CSAVKTGRNTIYF.

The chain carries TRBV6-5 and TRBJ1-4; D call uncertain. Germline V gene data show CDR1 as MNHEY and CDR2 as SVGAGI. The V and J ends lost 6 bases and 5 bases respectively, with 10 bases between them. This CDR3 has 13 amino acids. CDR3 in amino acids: CASRVRRNEKLFF. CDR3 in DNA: TGTGCCAGCAGGGTGAGGCGGAATGAAAAACTGTTTTTT.

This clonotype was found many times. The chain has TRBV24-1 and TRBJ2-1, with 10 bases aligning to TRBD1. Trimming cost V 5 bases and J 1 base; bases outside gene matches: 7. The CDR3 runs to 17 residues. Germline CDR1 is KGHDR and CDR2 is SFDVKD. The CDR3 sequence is CATSGTGQGESYNEQFF. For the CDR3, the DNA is TGTGCCACCAGTGGTACCGGACAGGGGGAGTCCTACAATGAGCAGTTCTTC.

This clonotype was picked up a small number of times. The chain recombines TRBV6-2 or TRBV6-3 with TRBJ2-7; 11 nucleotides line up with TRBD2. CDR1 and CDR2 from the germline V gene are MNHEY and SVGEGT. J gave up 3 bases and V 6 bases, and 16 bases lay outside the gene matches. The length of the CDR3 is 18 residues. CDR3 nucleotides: TGTGCCAGCAGCCTTAAGACTAGCGGGATCCTAAGGTTCTACGAGCAGTACTTC. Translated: CASSLKTSGILRFYEQYF.

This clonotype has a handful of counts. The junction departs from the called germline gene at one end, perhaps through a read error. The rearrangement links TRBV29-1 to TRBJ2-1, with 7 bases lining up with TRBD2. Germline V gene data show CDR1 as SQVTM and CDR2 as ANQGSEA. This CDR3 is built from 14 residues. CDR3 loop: CSVPRDYSNNEQFF. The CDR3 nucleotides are TGCAGCGTGCCCCGGGACTACTCCAACAATGAGCAGTTCTTC.